The present T cell receptor beta chain was sequenced within a study of CD8 T cells in Susac syndrome. Overall study context: Patients with Susac syndrome were therapy-naive, taking corticosteroids, with some also receiving intravenous immunoglobulin, or taking intravenous immunoglobulin alone at the time their blood was drawn.

Patients with Susac syndrome met diagnostic criteria defined recently for definite or probable disease. Isolation of CD8+ and CD4+ T cells was performed negatively, whereas enrichment of TEMRA cells was done by FACS. The RNA input was 0.5 to 1 ug, and it was reverse transcribed with random hexamers. It was immunoSEQ multiplex PCR that amplified TCR beta CDR3 across 54 Vbeta and 13 Jbeta. MiXCR was run by TCRdb on the immunoSEQ multiplex PCR reads, yielding one entry per CDR3 protein. The sample carries some 150,000 distinct CDR3 sequences, approximately 96% recorded once. Trimming cost V 5 bases and J 3 bases; bases outside gene matches: 7. CDR1 PRHDT and CDR2 FYEKMQ come from the germline V gene (reference sequence). This CDR3 contains 16 residues.

Sequencing used CD4+ T cells from PBMCs. The chain uses TRBV13 and TRBJ2-5, with 12 bases identical to TRBD1. This sequence originates from a human donor with Susac syndrome. The chain's CDR3 is CASSPGQGASKETQYF. DNA for the CDR3: TGTGCCAGCAGCCCGGGACAGGGGGCGTCCAAAGAGACCCAGTACTTC.